The clone carrying this T cell receptor (beta chain) was observed many times. Antigen: not known. TCRdb processed the reads anew with MiXCR; each CDR3 protein has one entry. The data show about 470,000 distinct CDR3 sequences, with roughly 46% seen just once and about 41% held by the top ten. The V gene's germline CDR1 is SGHTA and CDR2 FQGNSA. The CDR3 spans 12 residues. Trimming cost V 4 bases and J 5 bases, with 6 bases left between them. The data originate from a study of T cell repertoires in cytomegalovirus infection. As for the study in general: In the study, CMV epitopes included recently identified HLA-C-restricted and well-studied HLA-B-restricted ones. Through public TCR beta signatures, both CMV infection and matching HLA type were indicated. The study's findings and limits: Ex vivo, HLA-C-restricted CMV-specific TCR beta clonotypes prevailed over the rest of the response.

The TCR comes from a human donor in good health (CMV status not recorded). Some clones in this sample may be carry-over from other donors' samples. Source: cultured PBMCs, taken from culture after CMV antigen stimulation. This sequence joins TRBV7-2 and TRBJ2-1; D not certain. The CDR3 is CASSSPNNEQFF. CDR3 DNA: TGTGCCAGCAGCTCGCCTAACAATGAGCAGTTCTTC. The full variable domain, in which reference TRBV7-2 and TRBJ2-1 provide the parts outside the CDR3, is GAGVSQSPSNKVTEKGKDVELRCDPISGHTALYWYRQSLGQGLEFLIYFQGNSAPDKSGLPSDRFSAERTGGSVSTLTIQRTQQEDSAVYLCASSSPNNEQFFGPGTRLTVL.